Below, one T cell receptor beta chain is given with its context. The entry originates in a study of T cell changes during pregnancy in multiple sclerosis. In germline, CDR1 is SGHVS, CDR2 FQNEAQ. The CDR3 length is 15 residues. Trimming removed 5 bases at V and 7 bases at J, with 20 bases between. Clones were sequenced by immunoSEQ multiplex PCR, and TCRdb holds only the in-frame ones, with some missing. Of 100,000 or so clones in the sample, around 92% were seen once. The TCR sequence derives from a female donor with multiple sclerosis, enrolled in a pregnancy study. Sequencing was performed on peripheral blood, taken after pregnancy. The gene calls are TRBV7-8 and TRBJ1-2; D may be TRBD1 (6 bases). CDR3 nucleotides: TGTGCCAGCAGCGCAACCGGCCGGGGGGCAACTGGCTACACCTTC. Its translation is CASSATGRGATGYTF.